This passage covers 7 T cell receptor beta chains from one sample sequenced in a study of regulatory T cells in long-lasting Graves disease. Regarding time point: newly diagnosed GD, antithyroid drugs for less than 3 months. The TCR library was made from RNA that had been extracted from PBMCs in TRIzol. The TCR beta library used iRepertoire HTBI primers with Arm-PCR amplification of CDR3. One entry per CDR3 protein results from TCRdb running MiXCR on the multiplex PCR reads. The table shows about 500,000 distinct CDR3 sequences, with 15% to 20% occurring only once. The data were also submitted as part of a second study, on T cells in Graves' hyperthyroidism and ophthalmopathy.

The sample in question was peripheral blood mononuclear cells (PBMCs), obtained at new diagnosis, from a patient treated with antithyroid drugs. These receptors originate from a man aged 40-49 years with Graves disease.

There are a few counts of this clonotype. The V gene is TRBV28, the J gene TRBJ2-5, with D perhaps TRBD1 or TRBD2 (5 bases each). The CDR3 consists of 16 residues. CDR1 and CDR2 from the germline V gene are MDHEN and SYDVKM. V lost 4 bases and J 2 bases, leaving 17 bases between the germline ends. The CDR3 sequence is CASSSTPGWEQETQYF. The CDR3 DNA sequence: TGTGCCAGCAGTTCTACCCCAGGGTGGGAGCAAGAGACCCAGTACTTC.

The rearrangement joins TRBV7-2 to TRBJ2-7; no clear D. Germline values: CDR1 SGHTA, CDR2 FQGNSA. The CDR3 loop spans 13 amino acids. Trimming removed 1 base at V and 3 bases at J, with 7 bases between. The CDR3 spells CASSLEPFYEQYF. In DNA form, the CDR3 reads TGTGCCAGCAGCTTAGAACCCTTCTACGAGCAGTACTTC.

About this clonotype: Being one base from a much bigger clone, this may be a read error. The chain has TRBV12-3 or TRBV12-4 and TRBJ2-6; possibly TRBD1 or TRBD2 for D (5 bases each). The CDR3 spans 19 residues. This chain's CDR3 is CAGSFGPSGPLSGANVLTF. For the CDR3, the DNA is TGTGCCGGCAGTTTTGGGCCATCGGGGCCCTTATCTGGGGCCAACGTCCTGACTTTC.

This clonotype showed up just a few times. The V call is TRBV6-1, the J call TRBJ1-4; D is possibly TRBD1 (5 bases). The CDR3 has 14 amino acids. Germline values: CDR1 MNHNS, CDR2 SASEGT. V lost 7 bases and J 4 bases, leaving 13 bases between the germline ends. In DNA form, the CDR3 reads TGTGCCAGCAAAGGGACGACGATTAATGAAAAACTGTTTTTT. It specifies CASKGTTINEKLFF.

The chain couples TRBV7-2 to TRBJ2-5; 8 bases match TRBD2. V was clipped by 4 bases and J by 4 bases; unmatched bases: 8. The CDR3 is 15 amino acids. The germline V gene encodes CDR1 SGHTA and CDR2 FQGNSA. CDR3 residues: CASSSKRERIETQYF. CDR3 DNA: TGTGCCAGCAGCTCTAAGCGGGAGCGGATAGAGACCCAGTACTTC.

CDR3 in amino acids: CAIRGQGATGELFF. CDR3 bases: TGTGCCATCAGAGGACAGGGGGCTACCGGGGAGCTGTTTTTT. The chain employs TRBV10-3 and TRBJ2-2; TRBD1 matches at 11 bases. CDR1 and CDR2 (germline): ENHRY, SYGVKD. CDR3 size: 14 residues. V lost 6 bases and J lost 5; bases outside the gene matches: 2.

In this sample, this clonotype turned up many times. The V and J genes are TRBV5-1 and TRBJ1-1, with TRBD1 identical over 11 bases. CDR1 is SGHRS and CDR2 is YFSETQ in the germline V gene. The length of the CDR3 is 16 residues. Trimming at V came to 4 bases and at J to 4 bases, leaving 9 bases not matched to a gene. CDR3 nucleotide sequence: TGCGCCAGCAGCCCCGGACAGGGGGCTTATTTCACTGAAGCTTTCTTT. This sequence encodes CASSPGQGAYFTEAFF.